The 25 T cell receptor beta chains below come from one sample, sequenced in a study of regulatory T cells in long-lasting Graves disease. Arm-PCR of CDR3 regions and iRepertoire HTBI primers were the basis on which TCR beta libraries were built. TCRdb itself ran the multiplex PCR reads through MiXCR, one entry per CDR3 protein. The sample carries 300,000 to 500,000 distinct CDR3 sequences, roughly 20% recorded once. Described time point: persistent/refractory GD, antithyroid drugs over 5 years with positive TRAb. The TCR library used RNA extracted from PBMCs. The material sequenced was peripheral blood mononuclear cells (PBMCs), taken when the disease was refractory, from a patient treated with antithyroid drugs. All receptors derive from a female donor with Graves disease.

This clonotype was detected many times. The chain combines TRBV7-6 with TRBJ1-4; TRBD1 agrees at 8 bases. This CDR3 has 19 residues. V gave up 4 bases and J gave up 0 bases; unmatched junction bases: 13. From germline, CDR1 is SGHVS and CDR2 FNYEAQ. Here the CDR3 DNA reads TGTGCCAGCAGCTGGACCCCGGGACAGGCGGCAGCAACTAATGAAAAACTGTTTTTT. It specifies CASSWTPGQAAATNEKLFF.

This clonotype has more than one count but fewer than ten. The chain recombines TRBV7-2 with TRBJ1-3; D perhaps matches TRBD1 (5 bases). This CDR3 region has 13 residues. V lost 1 base, J lost 9 bases, and 10 bases lay in between. Germline CDR1 SGHTA, CDR2 FQGNSA. The CDR3: CASSLDHRGTIYF. The CDR3 DNA reads TGTGCCAGCAGCTTAGATCATAGGGGCACCATATATTTT.

This clonotype came up a few times. V usage is TRBV7-9 and J usage is TRBJ2-7; the match to TRBD1 covers 7 bases. Losses at the gene ends were 5 bases for V and 3 bases for J; bases not matched to a gene: 7. Per the germline V gene, CDR1 is SEHNR and CDR2 is FQNEAQ (reference sequence). There are 14 residues in the CDR3. The DNA of the CDR3 is TGTGCCAGCAGCAAGCAGGACAGGCACTACGAGCAGTACTTC. This encodes CASSKQDRHYEQYF.

The chain links TRBV30 to TRBJ1-3, with D unresolved. Trimming left V 1 base short and J 3 bases short, with 7 bases between. The germline V gene encodes CDR1 GTSNPN and CDR2 SVGIG (reference sequence). This CDR3 has 13 amino acids. The CDR3 bases are TGTGCCTGGAGTGATGGTTTTGGAAACACCATATATTTT. Translated: CAWSDGFGNTIYF.

The V call is TRBV10-1, the J call TRBJ2-7; 8 positions match TRBD2. Germline assignment: CDR1 WNHNN and CDR2 SYGVQD (reference sequence). The CDR3 runs to 14 residues. J gave up 9 bases and V 4 bases, and 11 bases lay outside the gene matches. The CDR3 DNA reads TGCGCCAGCAGTGTAGGCACTAGCGGTTTCGGGCAGTACTTC. Translating it yields CASSVGTSGFGQYF.

Concerning this clonotype: A read error is possible here, since a much larger clone lies one base away. The chain has TRBV6-9 and TRBJ1-2, with a tentative D call TRBD1 (6 bases). Trimming cost V 3 bases and J 6 bases, with 14 bases left between them. The length of the CDR3 is 14 residues. Per the germline V gene, CDR1 is MNHGY and CDR2 is SVAAGI. CDR3 nucleotide sequence: TGTGCCAGCAGTTACACTGTACAGGGAGATGGCTACACCTTC. Translation: CASSYTVQGDGYTF.

J is TRBJ2-7 and V is TRBV12-3 or TRBV12-4; maybe TRBD2 (5 bases). V was cut by 5 bases and J by 11 bases, with 16 bases left in between. The CDR3 is 12 residues long. The CDR3 region has the DNA TGTGCCAGCAGTCCCTCCTCGGGGAAAGAGTACTTC. This translates into CASSPSSGKEYF.

The chain carries TRBV9 and TRBJ1-6, with 7 bases aligning to TRBD1. V lost 2 bases to trimming and J lost 8 bases; unmatched junction nucleotides: 4. The CDR3 covers 14 residues. CDR1 and CDR2 from the germline V gene are SGDLS and YYNGEE. The CDR3 spells CASSVRQGDSPLHF. The CDR3 DNA is TGTGCCAGCAGCGTCCGACAGGGCGATTCACCCCTCCACTTT.

The chain combines TRBV7-3 with TRBJ2-2; tentatively, D is TRBD1 (6 bases). This CDR3 has 15 amino acids. Trimming took 5 bases from V and 6 from J, leaving 16 bases between them. Per germline, CDR1 SGHTA and CDR2 FQGTGA. CDR3 DNA: TGTGCCAGCAGCCCGAATGAGGACAGAGCCGGGGAGCTGTTTTTT. This gives the protein CASSPNEDRAGELFF. Full variable domain (outside the CDR3, taken from reference TRBV7-3 and TRBJ2-2): GAGVSQTPSNKVTEKGKYVELRCDPISGHTALYWYRQSLGQGPEFLIYFQGTGAADDSGLPNDRFFAVRPEGSVSTLKIQRTERGDSAVYLCASSPNEDRAGELFFGEGSRLTVL.

This clonotype has a handful of counts. The rearrangement uses TRBV6-5 and TRBJ1-1; tentatively, D is TRBD1 (5 bases). Deletions cut 1 base from V and 1 base from J, with 16 bases between. The V gene's germline CDR1 is MNHEY and CDR2 SVGAGI. This CDR3 contains 17 residues. The CDR3 loop reads CASSYLFGAGTNTEAFF. The CDR3 DNA reads as TGTGCCAGCAGTTACTTGTTCGGTGCAGGGACGAACACTGAAGCTTTCTTT.

The chain carries TRBV20-1 and TRBJ2-1, with D unclear. In germline, CDR1 is DFQATT, CDR2 SNEGSKA (reference sequence). Between the trimmed V and J ends, which lost 6 bases and 4 bases, there was a span of 7 bases. The CDR3 loop spans 11 amino acids. The CDR3 region is CSAGAYNEQFF. The CDR3 DNA reads TGCAGTGCCGGAGCGTACAATGAGCAGTTCTTC.

V gene TRBV20-1 combines with J gene TRBJ2-7; 13 bases align to TRBD2. From germline, CDR1 is DFQATT and CDR2 SNEGSKA (reference sequence). Trimming cost V 6 bases and J 7 bases; bases outside gene matches: 9. The CDR3 contains 14 residues. This chain's CDR3 is CSAPGLAGATEQYF. In nucleotides, the CDR3 is TGCAGTGCACCCGGACTAGCGGGAGCGACTGAGCAGTACTTC.

The V gene is TRBV20-1, the J gene TRBJ2-3; D unresolved. Trimming pared 4 bases from V and 6 bases from J, leaving 14 bases between. The CDR3 totals 13 residues. Per germline, CDR1 DFQATT and CDR2 SNEGSKA (reference sequence). CDR3: CSANAPPSDTQYF. CDR3 nucleotides: TGCAGTGCTAATGCCCCCCCGTCGGATACGCAGTATTTT.

The chain joins TRBV5-1 to TRBJ2-2; weak D call: TRBD1 (6 bases). The germline V and J ends were trimmed by 1 base and 1 base, with 8 bases remaining between them. CDR1 and CDR2 from the germline V gene are SGHRS and YFSETQ. The CDR3 is 15 amino acids. CDR3 DNA sequence: TGCGCCAGCAGCTTGTCGGGACAGAACACCGGGGAGCTGTTTTTT. The encoded protein is CASSLSGQNTGELFF.

The genes are TRBV29-1 and TRBJ2-7, with TRBD2 as a possible D gene (5 bases). CDR3 length: 12 residues. CDR1 is SQVTM and CDR2 is ANQGSEA in the germline V gene. V was trimmed by 4 bases and J by 1 base, leaving 8 bases between them. The CDR3 loop is CSVARDSYEQYF. The CDR3, as DNA: TGCAGCGTTGCCCGGGATTCCTACGAGCAGTACTTC.

This clonotype showed up many times. V gene TRBV12-3 or TRBV12-4 combines with J gene TRBJ2-7; the match to TRBD1 covers 7 bases. V lost 7 bases and J lost 5; bases outside the gene matches: 8. This CDR3 has 13 amino acids. CDR3 loop: CASTRDSTHEQYF. CDR3 coding DNA: TGTGCCAGCACCCGGGACAGTACCCACGAGCAGTACTTC.

This chain uses TRBV7-2 with TRBJ1-1; D gene ambiguous. Trimming took off 2 bases at V and 5 bases at J, with 12 bases between the two ends. This CDR3 is 14 amino acids long. CDR1 and CDR2 from the germline V gene are SGHTA and FQGNSA. The CDR3 nucleotides read TGTGCCAGCAGCTTAACTTTTGGGGATACTGAAGCTTTCTTT. As protein: CASSLTFGDTEAFF.

There are a few counts of this clonotype. The chain is built from TRBV20-1 and TRBJ2-5, with D uncertain. CDR3 size: 13 residues. CDR1 and CDR2 from the germline V gene are DFQATT and SNEGSKA (reference sequence). The V and J ends lost 0 bases and 7 bases respectively, with 12 bases between them. CDR3 nucleotides: TGCAGTGCTAGAGATATGGCATCAGGGACCCAGTACTTC. Amino acids: CSARDMASGTQYF.

The CDR3 reads CASSIPSGTGELFF. CDR3 DNA sequence: TGTGCCAGTAGTATCCCTAGCGGGACCGGGGAGCTGTTTTTT. V and J are TRBV19 and TRBJ2-2, with TRBD2 matching 8 bases. There are 14 residues in the CDR3. Germline CDR1 and CDR2: LNHDA and SQIVND (reference sequence). Trimming removed 3 bases from V and 5 bases from J; junction bases left unmatched: 2.

The chain couples TRBV29-1 to TRBJ2-5, with D tentatively TRBD2 (7 bases). Trimming shortened V by 7 bases and J by 7 bases, and 22 bases separated the two germline ends. There are 14 residues in the CDR3. Germline CDR1 SQVTM, CDR2 ANQGSEA. The CDR3 DNA reads TGCAGCGCCGCCCCGGGCGGGGGCCGGGGGACCCAGTACTTC. Protein: CSAAPGGGRGTQYF.

As DNA, the CDR3 is TGTGCCAGCATAGCCGGGACAGGGGTCACCGGGGAGCTGTTTTTT. It translates to CASIAGTGVTGELFF. The chain joins TRBV5-6 to TRBJ2-2; 10 bases line up with TRBD1. CDR3 length equals 15 residues. Looked up from germline, CDR1 is SGHDT and CDR2 is YYEEEE. V lost 6 bases to trimming and J lost 4 bases; unmatched junction nucleotides: 6.

This sequence joins TRBV28 and TRBJ1-2, with 7 bases that match TRBD1. Germline CDR1 reads MDHEN; CDR2 reads SYDVKM. J was trimmed by 3 bases and V by 7 bases; bases with no gene match: 2. CDR3 length: 12 residues. The CDR3 DNA follows: TGTGCCAGCAACAGGGGTGACTATGGCTACACCTTC. Translating it yields CASNRGDYGYTF.

This clonotype was seen only a few times. The V call is TRBV28, the J call TRBJ1-2, with D uncertain. This CDR3 comprises 12 residues. CDR1 MDHEN and CDR2 SYDVKM come from the germline V gene. Trimming pared 10 bases from V and 5 bases from J, leaving 14 bases between. The CDR3 sequence is CAIRTRSYGYTF. In nucleotides, the CDR3 is TGTGCCATCAGGACCCGTTCTTATGGCTACACCTTC.

This clonotype was counted ten times or more. The chain carries TRBV29-1 and TRBJ1-2; 7 positions match TRBD1. This CDR3 is built from 13 residues. Germline trimming cut 7 bases from V and 3 bases from J; bases unmatched to any gene: 8. The V gene's germline CDR1 is SQVTM and CDR2 ANQGSEA. CDR3 loop: CSATDRDDYGYTF. Here the CDR3 DNA reads TGCAGCGCAACCGACAGGGACGACTATGGCTACACCTTC.

In its sample, this clonotype was seen a few times. The rearrangement uses TRBV6-1 and TRBJ1-1; D not certain. This CDR3 comprises 13 residues. CDR1 is MNHNS, CDR2 SASEGT, per germline. The germline V and J ends were trimmed by 6 bases and 6 bases, with 14 bases remaining between them. This chain's CDR3 is CASRTLAGAEAFF. The CDR3 DNA reads as TGTGCCAGCAGAACCTTGGCAGGAGCTGAAGCTTTCTTT.